Listed below are T cell receptor beta chains from one sample, sequenced in a study of sequential checkpoint blockade in melanoma. Profiled with immunoSEQ multiplex PCR; TCRdb holds only in-frame clones, not every one. The sample includes more than 5,500 clones, around 21% seen only once; the top ten take about 10%. This specimen was tumor tissue (inferred from file names), taken from a patient given nivolumab and ipilimumab in sequence. The source of these receptors is a human donor with melanoma. The CDR3 runs from the conserved cysteine through the conserved F or W. Fields, in order: V gene, clone size, J gene, D gene, CDR3 length, CDR3 DNA, CDR3 protein. D genes are given only for firm matches. A row's size may be missing; if present it is once, few, many or a size class.

TRBV6-8	few	TRBJ2-4	-	14	TGTGCCAGCCGCGGAGGGGGAACGGGCACCATTCAGTACTTC	CASRGGGTGTIQYF
TRBV6-8	medium-sized	TRBJ2-2	-	13	TGTGCCACCTCCCTGACTGTCACCGGGGAGCTGTTTTTT	CATSLTVTGELFF
TRBV11-3	few	TRBJ2-2	TRBD2	17	TGTGCCAGCAGCACCCGGACTAGCGGAACCGACACCGGGGAGCTGTTTTTT	CASSTRTSGTDTGELFF
TRBV5-1	-	TRBJ1-1	-	15	TGCGCCAGCAGCTTGGTCGGGGGCCAAAACACTGAAGCTTTCTTT	CASSLVGGQNTEAFF
TRBV9	few	TRBJ2-1	TRBD2	14	TGTGCCAGCAGCTATAGCGGGGCCTACAATGAGCAGTTCTTC	CASSYSGAYNEQFF
TRBV30	once	TRBJ2-5	-	11	TGTGCCTGGACAGTCCAAGAGACCCAGTACTTC	CAWTVQETQYF
TRBV5-1	-	TRBJ1-5	-	14	TGCGCCAGCAGCTTGGGGGGGGCTGGGCAGCCCCAGCATTTT	CASSLGGAGQPQHF
TRBV11-3	few	TRBJ2-3	TRBD2	15	TGTGCCAGCAGCTGGCGGGGGGGCCTAGGAGATACGCAGTATTTT	CASSWRGGLGDTQYF
TRBV18	few	TRBJ2-7	-	13	TGTGCCAGCTCACCACCATCGGGATACGAGCAGTACTTC	CASSPPSGYEQYF
TRBV10-2	-	TRBJ2-5	-	16	TGCGCCAGCAGTGAAAGTAACCGGGGCTACCAAGAGACCCAGTACTTC	CASSESNRGYQETQYF
TRBV11-3	few	TRBJ2-3	-	15	TGTGCCAGCAGCTTTCTTGGAGGGGAAACAGATACGCAGTATTTT	CASSFLGGETDTQYF
TRBV9	medium-sized	TRBJ2-3	-	17	TGTGCCAGCGGCCTCTCGGTTGCGCGTAATAGCACAGATACGCAGTATTTT	CASGLSVARNSTDTQYF
TRBV9	-	TRBJ1-6	TRBD1	16	TGTGCCAGCAGCGTAACTGGACAGGGGATGGGTTCACCCCTCCACTTT	CASSVTGQGMGSPLHF
TRBV9	many	TRBJ1-1	TRBD1	16	TGTGCCAGCAGCGAGTCCCAGGGGGTGATGAACACTGAAGCTTTCTTT	CASSESQGVMNTEAFF
TRBV11-3	-	TRBJ2-5	TRBD1	14	TGTGCCAGCAGCTTAAGCCAGGGGGAGGAGACCCAGTACTTC	CASSLSQGEETQYF
TRBV9	-	TRBJ1-3	-	15	TGTGCCAGCAGTGAACCAGGGACCTGGAGAAACACCATATATTTT	CASSEPGTWRNTIYF
TRBV9	many	TRBJ2-7	-	12	TGTGCCAGCAGCTTAGGCGCCGACGAGCAGTACTTC	CASSLGADEQYF
TRBV9	few	TRBJ2-1	TRBD2	16	TGTGCCAGCAGCGTAGGGGCCAGCGGGGCATACAATGAGCAGTTCTTC	CASSVGASGAYNEQFF
TRBV19	few	TRBJ1-2	TRBD1	13	TGTGCCAGCCGGCACCGGGACAGGGCCGGCTACACCTTC	CASRHRDRAGYTF